This T cell receptor (beta chain) originates from a study of early T cells in non-severe SARS-CoV-2 infection. In the library, individual cDNA molecules carried attached unique molecular identifiers. TCRdb passed the 5' RACE reads through MiXCR, listing each CDR3 protein once. The sample records about 90,000 distinct CDR3 sequences, approximately 12% being singletons. The germline gives CDR1 SGHVS, CDR2 FNYEAQ. The V end was cut by 4 bases, the J end by 1 base, with 16 bases between. This CDR3 has 16 residues. This clonotype was obtained from an adult who was a healthcare worker with PCR-confirmed SARS-CoV-2 infection or an uninfected control (not recorded which). The sequenced sample was whole blood, obtained at baseline. The V call is TRBV7-6, the J call TRBJ1-1; no clear D gene. The CDR3 spells CASSSPPGYPNTEAFF. CDR3 DNA sequence: TGTGCCAGCAGCTCTCCCCCGGGGTACCCGAACACTGAAGCTTTCTTT.